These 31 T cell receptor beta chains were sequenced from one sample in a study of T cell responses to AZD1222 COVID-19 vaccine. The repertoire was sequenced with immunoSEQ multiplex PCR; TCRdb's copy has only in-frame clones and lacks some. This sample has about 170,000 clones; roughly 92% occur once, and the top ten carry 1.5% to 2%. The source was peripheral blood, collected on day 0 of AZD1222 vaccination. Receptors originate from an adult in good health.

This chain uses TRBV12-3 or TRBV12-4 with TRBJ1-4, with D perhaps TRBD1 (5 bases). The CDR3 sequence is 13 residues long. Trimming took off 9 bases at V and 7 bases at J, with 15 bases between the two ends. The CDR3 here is CASGRDRGEKLFF. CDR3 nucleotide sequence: TGTGCCAGTGGGAGGGATAGGGGTGAAAAACTGTTTTTT.

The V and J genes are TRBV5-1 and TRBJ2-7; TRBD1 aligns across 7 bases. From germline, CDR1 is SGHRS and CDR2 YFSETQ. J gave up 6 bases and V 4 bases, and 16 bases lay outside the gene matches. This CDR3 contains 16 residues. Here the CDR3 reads CASSVEVYRGVGEQYF. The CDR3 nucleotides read TGCGCCAGCAGCGTGGAGGTTTACAGGGGAGTGGGCGAGCAGTACTTC.

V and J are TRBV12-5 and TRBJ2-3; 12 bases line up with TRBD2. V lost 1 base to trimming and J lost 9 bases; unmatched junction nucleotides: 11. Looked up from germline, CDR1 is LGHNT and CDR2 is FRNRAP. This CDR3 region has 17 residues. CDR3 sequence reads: CASGLGSLAGGSGTQYF. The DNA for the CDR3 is TGTGCTAGTGGTTTGGGCTCACTAGCGGGAGGTAGCGGGACGCAGTATTTT.

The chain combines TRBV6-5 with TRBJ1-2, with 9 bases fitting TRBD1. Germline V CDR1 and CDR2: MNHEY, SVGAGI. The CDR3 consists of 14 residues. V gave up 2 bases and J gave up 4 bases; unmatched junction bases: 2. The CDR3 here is CASSYGTGIYGYTF. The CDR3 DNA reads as TGTGCCAGCAGTTACGGGACAGGGATCTATGGCTACACCTTC.

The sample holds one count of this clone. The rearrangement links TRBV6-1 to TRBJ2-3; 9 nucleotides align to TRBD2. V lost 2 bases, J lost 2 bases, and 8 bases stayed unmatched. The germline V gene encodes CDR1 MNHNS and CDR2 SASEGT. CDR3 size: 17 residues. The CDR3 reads CASSEMAGGPPTDTQYF. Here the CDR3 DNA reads TGTGCCAGCAGTGAAATGGCGGGGGGGCCTCCCACAGATACGCAGTATTTT.

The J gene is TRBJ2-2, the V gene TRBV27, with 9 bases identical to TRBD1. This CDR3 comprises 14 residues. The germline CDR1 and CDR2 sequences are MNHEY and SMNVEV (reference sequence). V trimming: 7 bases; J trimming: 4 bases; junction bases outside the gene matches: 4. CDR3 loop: CASTHRGRTGELFF. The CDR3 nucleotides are TGTGCCAGCACCCACAGGGGGCGCACCGGGGAGCTGTTTTTT.

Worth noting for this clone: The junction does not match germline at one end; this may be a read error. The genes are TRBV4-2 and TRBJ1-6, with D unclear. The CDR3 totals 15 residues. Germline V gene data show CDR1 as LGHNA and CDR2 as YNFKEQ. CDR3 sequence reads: CASSPARSYNSPFHF. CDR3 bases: TGTGCCAGCAGCCCGGCGCGCTCCTATAATTCACCCTTCCACTTT.

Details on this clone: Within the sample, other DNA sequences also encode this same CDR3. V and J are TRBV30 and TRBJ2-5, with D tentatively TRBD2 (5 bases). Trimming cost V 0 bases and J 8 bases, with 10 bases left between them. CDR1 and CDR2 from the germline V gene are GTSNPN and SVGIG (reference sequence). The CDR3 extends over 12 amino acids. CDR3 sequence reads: CAWSVGRGTQYF. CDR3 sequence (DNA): TGTGCCTGGAGTGTAGGGAGAGGTACCCAGTACTTC.

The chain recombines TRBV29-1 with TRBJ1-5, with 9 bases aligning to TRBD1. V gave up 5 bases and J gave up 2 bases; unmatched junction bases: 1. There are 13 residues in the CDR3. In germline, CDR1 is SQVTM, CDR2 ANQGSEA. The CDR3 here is CSVRDRGNQPQHF. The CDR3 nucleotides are TGCAGCGTTAGGGACAGGGGCAATCAGCCCCAGCATTTT.

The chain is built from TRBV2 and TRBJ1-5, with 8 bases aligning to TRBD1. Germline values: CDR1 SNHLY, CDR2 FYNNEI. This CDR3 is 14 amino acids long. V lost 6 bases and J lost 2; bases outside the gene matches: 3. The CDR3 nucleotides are TGTGCCAGCAGGCAGACAGGGGGCAATCAGCCCCAGCATTTT. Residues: CASRQTGGNQPQHF.

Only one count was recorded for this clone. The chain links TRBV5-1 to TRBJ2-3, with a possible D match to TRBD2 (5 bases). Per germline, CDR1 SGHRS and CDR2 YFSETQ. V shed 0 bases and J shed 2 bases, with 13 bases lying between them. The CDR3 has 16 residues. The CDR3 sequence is CASSLGTGLYTDTQYF. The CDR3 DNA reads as TGCGCCAGCAGCTTGGGTACGGGATTGTACACAGATACGCAGTATTTT. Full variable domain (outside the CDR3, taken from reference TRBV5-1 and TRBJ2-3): KAGVTQTPRYLIKTRGQQVTLSCSPISGHRSVSWYQQTPGQGLQFLFEYFSETQRNKGNFPGRFSGRQFSNSRSEMNVSTLELGDSALYLCASSLGTGLYTDTQYFGPGTRLTVL.

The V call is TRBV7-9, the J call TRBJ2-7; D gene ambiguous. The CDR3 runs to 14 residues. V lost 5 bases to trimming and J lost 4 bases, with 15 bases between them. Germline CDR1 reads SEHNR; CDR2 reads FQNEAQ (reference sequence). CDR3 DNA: TGTGCCAGCAGCCCCCTTGTGGGTCGGTACGAGCAGTACTTC. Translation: CASSPLVGRYEQYF.

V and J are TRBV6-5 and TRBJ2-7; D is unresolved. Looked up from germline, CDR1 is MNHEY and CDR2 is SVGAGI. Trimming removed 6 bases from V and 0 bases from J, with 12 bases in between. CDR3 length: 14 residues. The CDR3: CASSRTVPSYEQYF. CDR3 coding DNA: TGTGCCAGCAGCCGAACAGTACCCTCCTACGAGCAGTACTTC.

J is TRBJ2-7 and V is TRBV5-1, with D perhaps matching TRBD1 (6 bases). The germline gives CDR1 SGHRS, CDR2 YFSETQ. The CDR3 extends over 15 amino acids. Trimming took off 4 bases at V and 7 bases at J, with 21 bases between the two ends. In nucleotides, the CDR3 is TGCGCCAGCAGCGTACCGGGACAAGGGGTTCGGGAGCAGTACTTC. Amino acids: CASSVPGQGVREQYF.

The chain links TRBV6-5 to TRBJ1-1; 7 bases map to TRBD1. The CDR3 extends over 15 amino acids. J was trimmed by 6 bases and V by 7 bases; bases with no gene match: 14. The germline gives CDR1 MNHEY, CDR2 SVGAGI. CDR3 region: CASTDLQGYWPEAFF. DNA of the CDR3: TGTGCCAGCACCGACCTACAGGGGTACTGGCCTGAAGCTTTCTTT.

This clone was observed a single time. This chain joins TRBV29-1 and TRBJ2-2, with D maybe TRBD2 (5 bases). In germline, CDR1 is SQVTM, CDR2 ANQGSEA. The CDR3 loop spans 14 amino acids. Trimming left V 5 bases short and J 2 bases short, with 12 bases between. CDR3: CSVPRGTNTGELFF. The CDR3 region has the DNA TGCAGCGTTCCTCGGGGAACTAACACCGGGGAGCTGTTTTTT.

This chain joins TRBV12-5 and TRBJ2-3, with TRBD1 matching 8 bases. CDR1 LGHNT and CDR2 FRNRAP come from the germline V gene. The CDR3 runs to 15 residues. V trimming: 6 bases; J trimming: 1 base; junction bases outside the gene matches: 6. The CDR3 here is CASGHDRGGTDTQYF. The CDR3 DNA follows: TGTGCTAGTGGCCACGACAGGGGCGGCACAGATACGCAGTATTTT.

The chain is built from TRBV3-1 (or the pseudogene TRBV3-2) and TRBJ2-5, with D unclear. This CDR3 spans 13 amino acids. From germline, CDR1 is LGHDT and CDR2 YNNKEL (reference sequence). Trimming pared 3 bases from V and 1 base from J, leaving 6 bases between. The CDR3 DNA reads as TGTGCCAGCAGCCACGCCTCCCAAGAGACCCAGTACTTC. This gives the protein CASSHASQETQYF.

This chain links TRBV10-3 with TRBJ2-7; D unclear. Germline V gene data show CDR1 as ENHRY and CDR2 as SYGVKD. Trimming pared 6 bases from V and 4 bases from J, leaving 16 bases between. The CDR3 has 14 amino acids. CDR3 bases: TGTGCCATCAGCCTAGACCCGAAAGCGTACGAGCAGTACTTC. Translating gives CAISLDPKAYEQYF.

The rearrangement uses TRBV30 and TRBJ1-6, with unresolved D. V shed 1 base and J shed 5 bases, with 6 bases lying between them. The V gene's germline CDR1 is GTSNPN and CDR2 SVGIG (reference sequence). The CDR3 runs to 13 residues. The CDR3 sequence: CAWSGQNNSPLHF. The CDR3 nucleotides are TGTGCCTGGAGTGGGCAGAATAATTCACCCCTCCACTTT.

The CDR3 sequence is CASSVGGVNTEAFF. As DNA, the CDR3 is TGTGCCAGCAGCGTAGGAGGGGTGAACACTGAAGCTTTCTTT. The rearrangement uses TRBV9 and TRBJ1-1; possibly TRBD1 for D (5 bases). This CDR3 is built from 14 residues. Germline CDR1 SGDLS, CDR2 YYNGEE. The V end was cut by 0 bases, the J end by 0 bases, with 6 bases between.

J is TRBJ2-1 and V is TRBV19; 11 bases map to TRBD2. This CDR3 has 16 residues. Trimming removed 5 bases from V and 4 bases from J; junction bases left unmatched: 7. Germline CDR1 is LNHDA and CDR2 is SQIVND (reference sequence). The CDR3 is CASSAPGTSGYNEQFF. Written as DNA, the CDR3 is TGTGCCAGTAGTGCCCCCGGGACTAGCGGATACAATGAGCAGTTCTTC.

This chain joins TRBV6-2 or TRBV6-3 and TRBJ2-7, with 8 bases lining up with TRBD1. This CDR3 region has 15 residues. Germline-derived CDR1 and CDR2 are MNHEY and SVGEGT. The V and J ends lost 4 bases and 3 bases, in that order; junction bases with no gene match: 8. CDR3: CASSSAGTGYYEQYF. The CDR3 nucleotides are TGTGCCAGCAGTTCAGCCGGGACAGGATACTACGAGCAGTACTTC.

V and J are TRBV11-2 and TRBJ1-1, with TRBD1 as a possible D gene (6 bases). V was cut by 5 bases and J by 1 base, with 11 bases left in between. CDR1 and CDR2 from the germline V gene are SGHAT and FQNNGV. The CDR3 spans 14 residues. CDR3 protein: CASSGNRANTEAFF. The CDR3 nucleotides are TGTGCCAGCAGCGGTAACAGGGCGAACACTGAAGCTTTCTTT.

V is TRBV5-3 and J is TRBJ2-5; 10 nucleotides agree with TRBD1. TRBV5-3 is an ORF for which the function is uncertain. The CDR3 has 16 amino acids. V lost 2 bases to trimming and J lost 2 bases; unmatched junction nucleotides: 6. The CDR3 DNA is TGTGCCAGAAGCTTTGACAGGGGGCGGGTGCAAGAGACCCAGTACTTC. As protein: CARSFDRGRVQETQYF.

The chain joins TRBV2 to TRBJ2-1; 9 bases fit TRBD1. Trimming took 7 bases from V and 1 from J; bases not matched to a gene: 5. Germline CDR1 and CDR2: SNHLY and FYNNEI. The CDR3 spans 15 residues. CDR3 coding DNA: TGTGCCAGCACCAAGACAGGGGGGTCCTACAATGAGCAGTTCTTC. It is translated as CASTKTGGSYNEQFF.

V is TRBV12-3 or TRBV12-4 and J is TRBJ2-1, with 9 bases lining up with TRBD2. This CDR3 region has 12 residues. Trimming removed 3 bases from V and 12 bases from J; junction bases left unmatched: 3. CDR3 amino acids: CASSFRREGQFF. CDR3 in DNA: TGTGCCAGCAGTTTCAGGCGGGAGGGGCAGTTCTTC.

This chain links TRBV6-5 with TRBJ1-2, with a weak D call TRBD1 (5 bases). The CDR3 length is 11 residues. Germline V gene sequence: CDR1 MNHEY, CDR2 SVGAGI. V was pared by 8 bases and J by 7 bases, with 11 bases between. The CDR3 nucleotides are TGTGCCAGCGGGGCAGGGTTTGGCTACACCTTC. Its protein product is CASGAGFGYTF.

CDR3 DNA: TGTGCCACCCGGGACGAAGAAATCAATGAGCAGTTCTTC. Amino acid sequence: CATRDEEINEQFF. The chain joins TRBV10-3 to TRBJ2-1, with D perhaps given as TRBD1 or TRBD2 (5 bases each). This CDR3 has 13 amino acids. Germline V lookup: CDR1 ENHRY, CDR2 SYGVKD. Trimming pared 10 bases from V and 6 bases from J, leaving 16 bases between.

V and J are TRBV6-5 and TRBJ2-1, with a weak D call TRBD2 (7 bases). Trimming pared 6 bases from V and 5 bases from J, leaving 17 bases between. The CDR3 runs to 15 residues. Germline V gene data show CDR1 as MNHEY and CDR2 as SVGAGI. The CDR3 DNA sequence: TGTGCCAGCAGCCTGGGAGGGTCAGGGGACAATGAGCAGTTCTTC. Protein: CASSLGGSGDNEQFF.

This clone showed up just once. For the CDR3, the DNA is TGTGCCAGCAGCAAGGACAGTTTTGACACCATATATTTT. Translating gives CASSKDSFDTIYF. The chain is built from TRBV11-3 and TRBJ1-3, with a tentative D call TRBD1 (6 bases). The germline V gene encodes CDR1 SGHNT and CDR2 YENEEA. Trimming cost V 5 bases and J 8 bases, with 13 bases left between them. The CDR3 is 13 amino acids.